This is a list of T cell receptor beta chains from one sample in a study of T cells in localized non-small cell lung cancer. Data came from immunoSEQ multiplex PCR; TCRdb stores just in-frame clones and leaves some out. This table holds tens of thousands of clones, 80% to 90% found once. The sequencing used peripheral blood, collected before any cancer treatment. The receptors come from a man aged 35 to 69 with stage I squamous cell lung carcinoma. Both conserved end residues are part of each CDR3. A D gene is named only where the DNA matches it firmly. The listing skips clone size in some rows; elsewhere it reads once, few, many or a size class.

clone_size j_call v_call d_call cdr3_nt cdr3_aa
once TRBJ1-5 TRBV28 NA TGTGCCAGCAGGTCGACAAGCGGTCAGCCCCAGCATTTT CASRSTSGQPQHF
NA TRBJ1-1 TRBV6-1 TRBD1 TGTGCCAGCAGATGGGACAGGGGAGCCACTGAAGCTTTCTTT CASRWDRGATEAFF
NA TRBJ1-1 TRBV30 NA TGTGCCTGGAGTCGAGGCCGGGGTACCACTGAAGCTTTCTTT CAWSRGRGTTEAFF
NA TRBJ1-5 TRBV27 NA TGTGCCAGCAGTTTATCGTCCCGGTCCGATAGCAATCAGCCCCAGCATTTT CASSLSSRSDSNQPQHF
NA TRBJ1-1 TRBV7-8 NA TGTGCCGCTTGGGACCCTTGGGGCACTGAAGCTTTCTTT CAAWDPWGTEAFF
NA TRBJ2-2 TRBV28 TRBD1 TGTGCAGAACAGGGGAATACCGGGGAGCTGTTTTTT CAEQGNTGELFF
NA TRBJ1-2 TRBV28 TRBD1 TGTGCCAGCAGTAACCACAGGGGGCAGGACTATGGCTACACCTTC CASSNHRGQDYGYTF
NA TRBJ2-2 TRBV4-1 NA TGCGCCAGCGTACCGGGACACGGGAATTTCGGGGAGCTGTTTTTT CASVPGHGNFGELFF
NA TRBJ1-1 TRBV28 NA TGTGCCAGCAGTTTCAGGGCAGGGGCGGTGAACACTGAAGCTTTCTTT CASSFRAGAVNTEAFF
NA TRBJ1-3 TRBV19 NA TGTGCCAGTAGTATCGTGGATCCTGGAAACACCATATATTTT CASSIVDPGNTIYF
NA TRBJ2-7 TRBV6-5 TRBD1 TGTGCCAGCAGTGAACCCCAGGGGGCTAGACACTTC CASSEPQGARHF
NA TRBJ1-1 TRBV6-1 NA TGTGCCTTCGGGGCGGCCCACCACACTGAAGCTTTCTTT CAFGAAHHTEAFF